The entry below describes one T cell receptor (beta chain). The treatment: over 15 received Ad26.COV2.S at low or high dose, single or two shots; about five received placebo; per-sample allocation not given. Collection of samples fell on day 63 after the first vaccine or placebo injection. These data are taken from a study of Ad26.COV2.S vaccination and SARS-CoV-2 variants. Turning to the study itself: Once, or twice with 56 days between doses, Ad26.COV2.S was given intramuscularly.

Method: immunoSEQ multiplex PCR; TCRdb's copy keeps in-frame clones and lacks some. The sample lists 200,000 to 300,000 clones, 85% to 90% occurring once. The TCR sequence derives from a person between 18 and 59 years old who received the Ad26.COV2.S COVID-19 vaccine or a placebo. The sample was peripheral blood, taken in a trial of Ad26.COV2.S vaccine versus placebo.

CDR3 region: CASIPFLEGNQPQHF. CDR3 sequence (DNA): TGTGCCAGCATTCCTTTTTTGGAGGGCAATCAGCCCCAGCATTTT. The V gene is TRBV6-4, the J gene TRBJ1-5; no firm D call. Trimming stripped 7 bases from V and 2 bases from J, with 15 bases between. The CDR3 has 15 amino acids. The germline CDR1 and CDR2 sequences are MRHNA and SNTAGT.